This TCR beta chain was profiled in a study of T cell responses to AZD1222 COVID-19 vaccine. The overall study: Second-dose recipients at about 4 or about 12 weeks were treated as one pooled group.

Study results and limitations: Repertoires were obtained solely post-peak T cell response.

The CDR3 length is 14 residues. V was cut by 6 bases and J by 0 bases, with 12 bases left in between. Germline assignment: CDR1 LNHDA and CDR2 SQIVND (reference sequence). TCRdb's copy holds only in-frame clones and misses some; the assay was immunoSEQ multiplex PCR. This table holds approximately 85,000 clones, approximately 83% found once. In this sample, this clone turned up once. Its specificity is unknown. The genes are TRBV19 and TRBJ2-7; the D gene is possibly TRBD2 (6 bases). The sequencing here drew on peripheral blood, taken on day 0 of AZD1222 vaccination. This TCR derives from an adult in good health. As DNA, the CDR3 is TGTGCCAGTAGCGGGGGACTGAACTCCTACGAGCAGTACTTC. Its protein is CASSGGLNSYEQYF.